One and the same sample provided the 24 T cell receptor beta chains below, sequenced in a study of identical twins. TCRdb recomputed calls from the 5' RACE reads with MiXCR, one row per CDR3 protein. The profile shows hundreds of thousands of distinct CDR3 sequences, approximately 20% of them singletons. These same records also appear under a second study, on yellow fever vaccine responses in identical twins.

The sequenced sample consisted of CD4+ T cells sorted from blood. The receptors were sampled from a woman aged 18 to 35 in good health.

For this clonotype: A read error is possible here, since a much larger clone lies one base away. The chain recombines TRBV20-1 with TRBJ1-4; TRBD1 is a possible D gene (6 bases). The V gene's germline CDR1 is DFQATT and CDR2 SNEGSKA (reference sequence). The CDR3 has 15 amino acids. CDR3 nucleotides: TGCTGTGCTAGAGATTGGGGGGCGGAGGCTGAAAAACTGTTTTTT. This translates into CCARDWGAEAEKLFF.

The gene calls are TRBV6-1 and TRBJ2-2, with D hard to call. This CDR3 is 16 amino acids long. With 4 bases removed from V and 3 bases from J, the gap between germline ends came to 15 bases. Looked up from germline, CDR1 is MNHNS and CDR2 is SASEGT. The DNA of the CDR3 is TGTGCCAGCAGTGTAATGACAATAGGCTACACCGGGGAGCTGTTTTTT. Protein: CASSVMTIGYTGELFF.

This clonotype was picked up a small number of times. The V call is TRBV12-3 or TRBV12-4, the J call TRBJ2-1; 8 bases are a match to TRBD1. The CDR3 contains 15 residues. The ends lost 3 bases at V and 2 bases at J; junction bases unmatched: 3. CDR3 nucleotides: TGTGCCAGCAGTTTGCCGGGACAGGCCTACAATGAGCAGTTCTTC. This translates into CASSLPGQAYNEQFF.

In the case of this clonotype: An end of the junction does not agree with germline; a read error may underlie this. V usage is TRBV9 and J usage is TRBJ2-3; possibly TRBD2 for D (5 bases). The CDR3 consists of 16 residues. Germline values: CDR1 SGDLS, CDR2 YYNGEE. CDR3 sequence (DNA): TGTGCCAGCAGCGTAGTAAGCGGCCTGGGCACAGATACCCAGTATTTT. Protein sequence: CASSVVSGLGTDTQYF.

In this sample, this clonotype turned up a few times. The chain joins TRBV7-9 to TRBJ2-1; tentative D call: TRBD2 (6 bases). V shed 2 bases and J shed 3 bases, with 11 bases lying between them. The CDR3 extends over 15 amino acids. Germline loops: CDR1 SEHNR, CDR2 FQNEAQ (reference sequence). The DNA of the CDR3 is TGTGCCAGCAGCTTATATGGCGGGAACTACAATGAGCAGTTCTTC. Translated, it gives CASSLYGGNYNEQFF.

V usage is TRBV5-1 and J usage is TRBJ1-1; D is undetermined. CDR3 size: 13 residues. Deletions cut 1 base from V and 3 bases from J, with 7 bases between. Germline assignment: CDR1 SGHRS and CDR2 YFSETQ. The CDR3 coding sequence is TGCGCCAGCAGCTTGTCCTGGGACACTGAAGCTTTCTTT. Its translation: CASSLSWDTEAFF.

The chain employs TRBV20-1 and TRBJ2-1, with TRBD2 matching 15 bases. V shed 2 bases, J shed 8 bases, and the junction held 13 bases outside the gene matches. The CDR3 spans 18 residues. Germline CDR1 is DFQATT and CDR2 is SNEGSKA (reference sequence). The CDR3 is CSARPPGLAGGLKDEQFF. The CDR3, as DNA: TGCAGTGCTAGACCCCCGGGACTAGCGGGGGGATTGAAGGATGAGCAGTTCTTC.

The chain combines TRBV3-1 with TRBJ2-3; 8 nucleotides match TRBD2. Losses at the gene ends were 6 bases for V and 0 bases for J; bases not matched to a gene: 5. There are 15 residues in the CDR3. Germline loops: CDR1 LGHDT, CDR2 YNNKEL (reference sequence). The CDR3 region is CASRNSGTSTDTQYF. The CDR3 nucleotides are TGTGCCAGCAGGAATAGCGGGACCAGCACAGATACGCAGTATTTT.

This clonotype was counted only a few times. This chain uses TRBV5-1 with TRBJ2-7; the match to TRBD2 covers 12 bases. The CDR3 runs 18 residues. V trimming: 1 base; J trimming: 7 bases; junction bases outside the gene matches: 15. CDR1 is SGHRS and CDR2 is YFSETQ in the germline V gene. The CDR3 spells CASSLSVGLAGGLGEQYF. CDR3 nucleotide sequence: TGCGCCAGCAGCTTGTCGGTGGGGCTAGCGGGAGGGCTCGGAGAGCAGTACTTC.

A few counts support this clonotype. V and J are TRBV27 and TRBJ2-5, with 10 bases aligning to TRBD1. The germline V gene has CDR1 MNHEY and CDR2 SMNVEV (reference sequence). Trimming took 6 bases from V and 5 from J; bases not matched to a gene: 6. The length of the CDR3 is 14 residues. This chain's CDR3 is CASRRQGALETQYF. The CDR3 region has the DNA TGTGCCAGCAGGAGACAGGGGGCTTTGGAGACCCAGTACTTC.

The rearrangement joins TRBV11-2 to TRBJ2-1; the match to TRBD1 covers 10 bases. V dropped 3 bases and J dropped 8; count of bases not matched to a gene: 7. The CDR3 spans 15 residues. From germline, CDR1 is SGHAT and CDR2 FQNNGV. The CDR3 DNA sequence: TGTGCCAGCAGCTTCCGGGACAGGGGAAACTATGAGCAGTTCTTC. Its protein is CASSFRDRGNYEQFF.

The table lists this clonotype with a few counts. V and J are TRBV27 and TRBJ2-3; D gene uncertain. Germline V CDR1 and CDR2: MNHEY, SMNVEV (reference sequence). The germline V and J ends were trimmed by 3 bases and 15 bases, with 19 bases remaining between them. The CDR3 runs 13 residues. The CDR3 is CASSFLSDPNEYF. The CDR3 nucleotides are TGTGCCAGCAGTTTCCTTAGTGATCCTAACGAATATTTT.

The chain uses TRBV6-1 and TRBJ1-1, with a possible D match to TRBD1 (5 bases). Per germline, CDR1 MNHNS and CDR2 SASEGT. The V end was cut by 5 bases, the J end by 0 bases, with 10 bases between. This CDR3 is 14 amino acids long. This CDR3 is CASSRDSMNTEAFF. The CDR3 nucleotides read TGTGCCAGCAGTCGAGACAGCATGAACACTGAAGCTTTCTTT.

The V gene is TRBV5-1, the J gene TRBJ2-1, with D hard to call. Germline CDR1 reads SGHRS; CDR2 reads YFSETQ. The CDR3 runs 16 residues. Trimming removed 1 base from V and 8 bases from J, with 19 bases in between. CDR3: CASSLLRTMRVYEQFF. The CDR3 coding sequence is TGCGCCAGCAGCTTGTTGCGGACGATGCGAGTCTATGAGCAGTTCTTC. Together with reference TRBV5-1 and TRBJ2-1, the CDR3 gives the full variable domain: KAGVTQTPRYLIKTRGQQVTLSCSPISGHRSVSWYQQTPGQGLQFLFEYFSETQRNKGNFPGRFSGRQFSNSRSEMNVSTLELGDSALYLCASSLLRTMRVYEQFFGPGTRLTVL.

This clonotype was seen a few times. V and J are TRBV5-1 and TRBJ2-7, with TRBD2 matching 16 bases. Germline lookup yields CDR1 SGHRS and CDR2 YFSETQ. Losses at the gene ends were 4 bases for V and 3 bases for J; bases not matched to a gene: 7. The CDR3 extends over 17 amino acids. The CDR3 here is CASSRGTSGRGDYEQYF. The CDR3 coding sequence is TGCGCCAGCAGCCGAGGGACTAGCGGGAGGGGGGACTACGAGCAGTACTTC. Using reference TRBV5-1 and TRBJ2-7 for the parts outside the CDR3, the full variable domain is KAGVTQTPRYLIKTRGQQVTLSCSPISGHRSVSWYQQTPGQGLQFLFEYFSETQRNKGNFPGRFSGRQFSNSRSEMNVSTLELGDSALYLCASSRGTSGRGDYEQYFGPGTRLTVT.

This clonotype was detected a few times. The V gene is TRBV7-2, the J gene TRBJ2-3; tentatively, D is TRBD1 (6 bases). Per the germline V gene, CDR1 is SGHTA and CDR2 is FQGNSA. The CDR3 is 15 residues long. V gave up 5 bases and J gave up 2 bases, with 14 bases separating them. CDR3 nucleotide sequence: TGTGCCAGCAGCACCCGGGACACCGTCACAGATACGCAGTATTTT. It encodes CASSTRDTVTDTQYF.

This chain joins TRBV12-3 or TRBV12-4 and TRBJ2-2, with no clear D. V lost 4 bases and J 0 bases, leaving 24 bases between the germline ends. The CDR3 consists of 20 residues. CDR3 region: CASSYIEKGLLKANTGELFF. DNA of the CDR3: TGTGCCAGCAGTTATATCGAAAAGGGTCTTCTAAAAGCGAACACCGGGGAGCTGTTTTTT.

This clonotype occurred once. V usage is TRBV4-2 and J usage is TRBJ2-3, with TRBD2 matching 10 bases. In germline, CDR1 is LGHNA, CDR2 YNFKEQ. CDR3 length: 17 residues. Trimming removed 0 bases from V and 4 bases from J; junction bases left unmatched: 7. The CDR3, as DNA: TGTGCCAGCAGCCAAGATCGGCTAGCGGGGGATCCAGATACGCAGTATTTT. The encoded protein is CASSQDRLAGDPDTQYF.

This clonotype occurred a few times. The chain combines TRBV5-1 with TRBJ2-4; D may be TRBD1 or TRBD2 (6 bases each). The V end lost 0 bases, the J end lost 3 bases, and 13 bases lay between the germline ends. This CDR3 comprises 16 residues. Per the germline V gene, CDR1 is SGHRS and CDR2 is YFSETQ. CDR3: CASSLDGGVGKNIQYF. The CDR3 region has the DNA TGCGCCAGCAGCTTGGACGGGGGCGTAGGCAAAAACATTCAGTACTTC.

The J gene is TRBJ2-7, the V gene TRBV12-3 or TRBV12-4, with a weak D call TRBD2 (6 bases). V was cut by 6 bases and J by 7 bases, with 19 bases left in between. This CDR3 has 14 residues. The CDR3 DNA reads as TGTGCCAGCAGCCGAAGCGCCATGGCGGGGGAGCAGTACTTC. Residues: CASSRSAMAGEQYF.

The CDR3, as DNA: TGTGCCAGCACCGGAGTTTCCTACGAGCAGTACTTC. It is translated as CASTGVSYEQYF. The gene calls are TRBV11-3 and TRBJ2-7; D is ambiguous. Between the trimmed V and J ends, which lost 7 bases and 1 base, there was a span of 8 bases. The CDR3 is made up of 12 amino acids. Germline V gene sequence: CDR1 SGHNT, CDR2 YENEEA.

The gene calls are TRBV7-6 and TRBJ2-7; tentatively, D is TRBD2 (5 bases). V gave up 0 bases and J gave up 6 bases, with 15 bases separating them. The CDR3 runs to 15 residues. Germline lookup yields CDR1 SGHVS and CDR2 FNYEAQ. The CDR3 coding sequence is TGTGCCAGCAGCTTAGCCCCCGGAGGTCTGCGCGAGCAGTACTTC. It is translated as CASSLAPGGLREQYF.

The genes are TRBV9 and TRBJ2-3, with a possible D match to TRBD1 (6 bases). V shed 4 bases and J shed 0 bases, with 12 bases lying between them. The CDR3 totals 15 residues. CDR1 is SGDLS, CDR2 YYNGEE, per germline. The CDR3 nucleotides read TGTGCCAGCAGCTTCCACGGACAGAGCACAGATACGCAGTATTTT. Its translation: CASSFHGQSTDTQYF.

The sample holds a few counts of this clonotype. V gene TRBV6-5 combines with J gene TRBJ2-2, with 12 bases identical to TRBD1. V dropped 1 base and J dropped 6; count of bases not matched to a gene: 6. CDR3 size: 17 residues. Germline CDR1 MNHEY, CDR2 SVGAGI. Written as DNA, the CDR3 is TGTGCCAGCAGTTACTGGGCGGGACAGGGGGCATCCGGGGAGCTGTTTTTT. It encodes CASSYWAGQGASGELFF.